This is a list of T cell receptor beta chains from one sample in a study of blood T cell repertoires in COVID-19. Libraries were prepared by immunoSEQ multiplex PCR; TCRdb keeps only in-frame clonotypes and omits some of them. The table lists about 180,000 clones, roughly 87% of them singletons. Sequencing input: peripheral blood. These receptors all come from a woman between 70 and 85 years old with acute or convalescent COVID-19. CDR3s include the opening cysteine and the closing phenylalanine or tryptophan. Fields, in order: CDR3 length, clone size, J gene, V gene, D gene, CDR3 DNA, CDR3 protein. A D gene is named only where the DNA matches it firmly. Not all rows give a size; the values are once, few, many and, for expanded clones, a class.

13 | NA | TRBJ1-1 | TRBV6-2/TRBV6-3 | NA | TGTGCCAGCAGTTACAGAGCGAACACTGAAGCTTTCTTT | CASSYRANTEAFF
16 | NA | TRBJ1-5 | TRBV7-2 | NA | TGTGCCAGCAGCTTAATGGCCCCGGGTTCCAATCAGCCCCAGCATTTT | CASSLMAPGSNQPQHF
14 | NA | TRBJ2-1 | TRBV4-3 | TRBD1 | TGCGCCAGCAGCCTGCAGGGGGCCGGCAATGAGCAGTTCTTC | CASSLQGAGNEQFF
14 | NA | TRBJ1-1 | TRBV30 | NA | TGTGCCTGGAGTGTAGGACTGACGGGTACTGAAGCTTTCTTT | CAWSVGLTGTEAFF
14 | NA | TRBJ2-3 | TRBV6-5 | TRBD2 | TGTGCCACACGACTAGCGGGGGGGCCAGATACGCAGTATTTT | CATRLAGGPDTQYF
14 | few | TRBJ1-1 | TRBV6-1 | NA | TGTGCCAGCAGTGATCGGGGGGGAGACACTGAAGCTTTCTTT | CASSDRGGDTEAFF
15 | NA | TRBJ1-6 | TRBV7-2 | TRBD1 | TGTGCCAGCAGCTTAGCGACAGGGACGGATTCACCCCTCCACTTT | CASSLATGTDSPLHF
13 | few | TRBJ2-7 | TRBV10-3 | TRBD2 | TGTGCCATCACCCGGGGGGTTAGCGACGAGCAGTACTTC | CAITRGVSDEQYF
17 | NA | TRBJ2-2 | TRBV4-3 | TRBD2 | TGCGCCAGCAGCCAAGTAGGGAGGGGTGTTGGCACCGGGGAGCTGTTTTTT | CASSQVGRGVGTGELFF
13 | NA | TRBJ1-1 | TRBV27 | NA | TGTGCCAGGACGACCCGGGGTAACACTGAAGCTTTCTTT | CARTTRGNTEAFF
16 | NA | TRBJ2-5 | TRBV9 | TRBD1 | TGTGCCAGCAGCGTAGCTGCAGGGGGTAAGGAAGAGACCCAGTACTTC | CASSVAAGGKEETQYF
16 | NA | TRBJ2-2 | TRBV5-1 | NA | TGCGCCAGCAGCTTGAATCTGGGACACCCCACCGGGGAGCTGTTTTTT | CASSLNLGHPTGELFF
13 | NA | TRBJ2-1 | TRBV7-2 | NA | TGTGCCAGCAGCTTTTCTAGCGTTGGTGAGCAGTTCTTC | CASSFSSVGEQFF
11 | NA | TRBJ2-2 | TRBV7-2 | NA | TGTGCCAGCAGCTTAGTAGGGGAGCTGTTTTTT | CASSLVGELFF
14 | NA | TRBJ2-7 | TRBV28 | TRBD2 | TGTGCCAGCAGTAACATAGCGGGAGCAGACGAGCAGTACTTC | CASSNIAGADEQYF
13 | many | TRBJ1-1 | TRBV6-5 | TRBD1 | TGTGCCAGCAGTTTAACAGGGGGCTCTGAAGCTTTCTTT | CASSLTGGSEAFF
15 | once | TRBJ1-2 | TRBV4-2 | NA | TGTGCCAGCAGCCAAGGTCTAGGGGGTGGCTATGGCTACACCTTC | CASSQGLGGGYGYTF
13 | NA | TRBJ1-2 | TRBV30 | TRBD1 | TGTGCCTGGAGGGACAGGGGGGGGTCTGGCTACACCTTC | CAWRDRGGSGYTF
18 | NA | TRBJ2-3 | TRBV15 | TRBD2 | TGTGCCACCAGCAGAGAACCCCCTAAATCCACCGGGAGGGATACGCAGTATTTT | CATSREPPKSTGRDTQYF
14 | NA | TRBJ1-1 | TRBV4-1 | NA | TGCGCCAGCAGCCAAGGTCGGGGAGGTCCTGAAGCTTTCTTT | CASSQGRGGPEAFF
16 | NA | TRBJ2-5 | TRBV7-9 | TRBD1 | TGTGCCAGCAGCTTAGATAGGACAGGGTACGAAGAGACCCAGTACTTC | CASSLDRTGYEETQYF
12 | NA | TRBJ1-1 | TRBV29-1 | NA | TGCAGCGTTGAAGGGAGCCGCGTGGGAGCTTTCTTT | CSVEGSRVGAFF
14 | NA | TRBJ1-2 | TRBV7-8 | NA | TGTGCCAGCAGCTTAGCAGGGGTCAACTATGGCTACACCTTC | CASSLAGVNYGYTF
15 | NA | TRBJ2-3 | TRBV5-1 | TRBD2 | TGCGCCAGCTCAGCTAGCGGGAGGGTGACAGATACGCAGTATTTT | CASSASGRVTDTQYF
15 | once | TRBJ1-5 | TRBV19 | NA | TGTGCCAGTAGTATAGAGGCGGCGGACAATCAGCCCCAGCATTTT | CASSIEAADNQPQHF
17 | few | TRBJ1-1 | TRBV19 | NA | TGTGCCAGTAGTATAAGTTCCCCGGGACTGACGGGCACTGAAGCTTTCTTT | CASSISSPGLTGTEAFF
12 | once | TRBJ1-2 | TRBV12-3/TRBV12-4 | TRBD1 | TGTGCAAGCGGGCCAGGGGGCTATGGCTACACCTTC | CASGPGGYGYTF
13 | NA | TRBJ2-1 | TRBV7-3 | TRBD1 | TGTGCCAGCAGCCTCCGGGACAGAGAGCCGCAGTTCTTC | CASSLRDREPQFF
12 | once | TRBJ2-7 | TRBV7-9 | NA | TGTGCCAGCAGCTTACACTCCTACGAGCAGTACTTC | CASSLHSYEQYF
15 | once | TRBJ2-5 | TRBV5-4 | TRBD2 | TGTGCCAGCAGCCGTAGCGGGGGGGCCGGTGAGACCCAGTACTTC | CASSRSGGAGETQYF
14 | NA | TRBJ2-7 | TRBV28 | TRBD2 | TGTGCCAGCAGTTTTGGGGGGGTAGAGTACGAGCAGTACTTC | CASSFGGVEYEQYF
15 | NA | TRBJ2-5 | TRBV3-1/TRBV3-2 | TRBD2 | TGTGCCAGCAGCCAAGACACCGACGGGGGGAGGACCCAGTACTTC | CASSQDTDGGRTQYF
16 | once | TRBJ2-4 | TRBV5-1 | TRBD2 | TGCGCCAGCAGCGAGGGACTAGCGGGAGCCCAAAACATTCAGTACTTC | CASSEGLAGAQNIQYF
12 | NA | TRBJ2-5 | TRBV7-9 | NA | TGTGCCAGCAGCCCTAGTCTAGAGACCCAGTACTTC | CASSPSLETQYF
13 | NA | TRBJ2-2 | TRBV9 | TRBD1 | TGTGCCAGTCAGCAGGGGGCTGTCGGGGAGCTGTTTTTT | CASQQGAVGELFF
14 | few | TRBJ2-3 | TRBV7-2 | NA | TGTGCCAGCAGCTTAGTGGCTCACACAGATACGCAGTATTTT | CASSLVAHTDTQYF
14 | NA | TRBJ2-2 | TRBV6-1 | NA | TGTGCCAGCAGTGATCAGGGTAACACCGGGGAGCTGTTTTTT | CASSDQGNTGELFF
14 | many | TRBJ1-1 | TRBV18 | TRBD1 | TGTGCCAGCTCCCTCGGACAGGGGAACACTGAAGCTTTCTTT | CASSLGQGNTEAFF
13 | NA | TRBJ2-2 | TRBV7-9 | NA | TGTGCCAGCAGCCAGCCTCGAGGGGGGGAGCTGTTTTTT | CASSQPRGGELFF
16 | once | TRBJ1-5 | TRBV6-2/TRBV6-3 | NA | TGTGCCAGCAGTCAGCCCCCGGTGCGCCGGGATCAGCCCCAGCATTTT | CASSQPPVRRDQPQHF
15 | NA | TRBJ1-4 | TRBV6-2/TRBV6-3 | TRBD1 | TGTGCCAGCAGTTCCATGACAGGGGGCAATGAAAAACTGTTTTTT | CASSSMTGGNEKLFF
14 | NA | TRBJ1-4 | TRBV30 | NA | TGTGCCTGGAGTCCCGACAGATTTAATGAAAAACTGTTTTTT | CAWSPDRFNEKLFF
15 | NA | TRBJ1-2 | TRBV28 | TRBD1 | TGTGCCAGCAGTTTAACGGGACAGCTTAACTATGGCTACACCTTC | CASSLTGQLNYGYTF